The rows below give T cell receptor beta chains drawn from one sample of a study of T cells in Graves' hyperthyroidism and ophthalmopathy. MiXCR, applied by TCRdb to the multiplex PCR reads, yields one record per CDR3 protein. The sample consists of hundreds of thousands of distinct CDR3 sequences, about 16% of them appearing once. The sample comprised blood. The receptors were gathered from a woman in her forties with Graves' ophthalmopathy. Each CDR3 is given with its conserved first and last residue. Each record gives: V gene, D gene, J gene, clone size, CDR3 DNA, CDR3 protein. A D gene is named only where the DNA matches it firmly. For some rows the clone size is stated as once, few or many, or as a class when expanded; others skip it.

V: TRBV20-1; D: NA; J: TRBJ1-1; size: NA; DNA: TGCAGTGCTAGGGTTACAGAATACACTGAAGCTTTCTTT; CDR3: CSARVTEYTEAFF
V: TRBV20-1; D: NA; J: TRBJ2-4; size: NA; DNA: TGCAGTGCGACGGATCACCTCGGGTTGAGGTCGGCGTACTTC; CDR3: CSATDHLGLRSAYF
V: TRBV9; D: TRBD2; J: TRBJ2-1; size: NA; DNA: TGTGCCAGCAGCGTAGGGTTAGCGGGAGACTCCTACAATGAGCAGTTCTTC; CDR3: CASSVGLAGDSYNEQFF
V: TRBV5-1; D: NA; J: TRBJ2-5; size: few; DNA: TGCGCCAGCAGCTTGGATCGGAGGGGGACCCAGTACTTC; CDR3: CASSLDRRGTQYF
V: TRBV27; D: NA; J: TRBJ2-3; size: NA; DNA: TGTGCCAGCAGTTTAGGGGCATTGGGCACAGATACGCAGTATTTT; CDR3: CASSLGALGTDTQYF
V: TRBV6-1; D: TRBD1; J: TRBJ1-5; size: many; DNA: TGTGCCAGCAGTGGGCGACAGGGCCGGATTCAGCCCCAGCATTTT; CDR3: CASSGRQGRIQPQHF
V: TRBV30; D: NA; J: TRBJ2-1; size: NA; DNA: TGTGCCTGGGGGCGAGGAGCATACAATGAGCAGTTCTTC; CDR3: CAWGRGAYNEQFF
V: TRBV28; D: NA; J: TRBJ2-1; size: many; DNA: TGTGCCAGCAGTTTATCGGAGGGAAAGGGTCAGAATGAGCAGTTCTTC; CDR3: CASSLSEGKGQNEQFF
V: TRBV9; D: TRBD2; J: TRBJ2-1; size: few; DNA: TGTGCCAGCAGCGTAGACCCGACTAGCGGGGGGGCCGGGGATGAGCAGTTCTTC; CDR3: CASSVDPTSGGAGDEQFF
V: TRBV6-2/TRBV6-3; D: NA; J: TRBJ1-5; size: NA; DNA: TGTGCCAGCAGTCCAGGGGTAAGTCAGCCCCAGCATTTT; CDR3: CASSPGVSQPQHF
V: TRBV6-1; D: NA; J: TRBJ2-7; size: NA; DNA: TGTGCCATGCTACCGGGACAGGGGACTAGCGTTTCGTACGAGCAGTACTTC; CDR3: CAMLPGQGTSVSYEQYF
V: TRBV2; D: TRBD1; J: TRBJ1-2; size: many; DNA: TGTGCCAGCGGGACAGGGGGCTACTATGGCTACACCTTC; CDR3: CASGTGGYYGYTF
V: TRBV12-3/TRBV12-4; D: NA; J: TRBJ2-3; size: few; DNA: TGTGCCAGCAGTTTAGCTGGCGGGTATGCGCAGTATTTT; CDR3: CASSLAGGYAQYF
V: TRBV7-8; D: NA; J: TRBJ2-1; size: many; DNA: TGTGCCAGCAGCGGCCCGGACAGAGACAATGAGCAGTTCTTC; CDR3: CASSGPDRDNEQFF
V: TRBV20-1; D: NA; J: TRBJ2-5; size: few; DNA: TGCAGTGCTGCCGGCCCCGGGGTTCAAGAGACCCAGTACTTC; CDR3: CSAAGPGVQETQYF
V: TRBV2; D: NA; J: TRBJ1-5; size: many; DNA: TGTGCCAGCAGTGAACGCAGGGGAGGTCAGCCCCAGCATTTT; CDR3: CASSERRGGQPQHF
V: TRBV7-9; D: TRBD1; J: TRBJ2-7; size: many; DNA: TGTGCCAGCAGCTGGACAGGGGATAACTACGAGCAGTACTTC; CDR3: CASSWTGDNYEQYF
V: TRBV20-1; D: NA; J: TRBJ2-7; size: few; DNA: TGCAGTGCTAGAGAGCGGGTGTTCTTGGGGAGTGAGCAGTACTTC; CDR3: CSARERVFLGSEQYF
V: TRBV5-1; D: TRBD1; J: TRBJ1-2; size: few; DNA: TGCGCCAGCAGCTTGGGAACAGGGGTTTTGGACTATGGCTACACCTTC; CDR3: CASSLGTGVLDYGYTF
V: TRBV20-1; D: TRBD2; J: TRBJ2-1; size: few; DNA: TGCAGTGCTAGAGTAGGTAGGGCGGGGGGGTCCTCCTACAATGAGCAGTTCTTC; CDR3: CSARVGRAGGSSYNEQFF
V: TRBV29-1; D: NA; J: TRBJ2-4; size: few; DNA: TGCAGCGTTGAAAAGCAGGGAGGTGGCATTCAGTACTTC; CDR3: CSVEKQGGGIQYF
V: TRBV12-3/TRBV12-4; D: NA; J: TRBJ1-3; size: many; DNA: TGTGCCAGCACTCTCGGGGACCGAAACACCATATATTTT; CDR3: CASTLGDRNTIYF
V: TRBV4-1; D: NA; J: TRBJ1-2; size: few; DNA: TGCGCCAGCAGCCAAGAGGACAGTTCTAACTATGGCTACACCTTC; CDR3: CASSQEDSSNYGYTF
V: TRBV4-1; D: NA; J: TRBJ2-1; size: NA; DNA: TGCGCCAGCAGCCAAGATGTGGGGTCCCGGAGGTATGAGCAGTTCTTC; CDR3: CASSQDVGSRRYEQFF
V: TRBV12-3/TRBV12-4; D: NA; J: TRBJ2-1; size: NA; DNA: TGTGCCAGCAGTTTTCCCCCTCTTTTTTACAATGAGCAGTTCTTC; CDR3: CASSFPPLFYNEQFF
V: TRBV20-1; D: NA; J: TRBJ1-6; size: many; DNA: TGCAGTGCTAGAGGGGACACTTATAATTCACCCCTCCACTTT; CDR3: CSARGDTYNSPLHF
V: TRBV6-1; D: TRBD2; J: TRBJ2-1; size: many; DNA: TGTGCCAGCAGTTTCCGGACTAGCGGACCCCACTCTCGCTCCTACAATGAGCAGTTCTTC; CDR3: CASSFRTSGPHSRSYNEQFF
V: TRBV7-3; D: TRBD2; J: TRBJ2-3; size: NA; DNA: TGTGCCAGCAGCTTGGGGATACTAGCGGGAGCCACAGATACGCAGTATTTT; CDR3: CASSLGILAGATDTQYF
V: TRBV24-1; D: NA; J: TRBJ2-2; size: many; DNA: TGTGCCACCAGTACAGTTTTGAACACCGGGGAGCTGTTTTTT; CDR3: CATSTVLNTGELFF
V: TRBV13; D: TRBD1; J: TRBJ1-2; size: few; DNA: TGTGCCAGCAGCCTTCCGGGACAGGGGGACGCGGGTGGCTACACCTTC; CDR3: CASSLPGQGDAGGYTF
V: TRBV3-1; D: NA; J: TRBJ2-5; size: many; DNA: TGTGCCAGCAGCCAAGGATGGCGGTTTGGCGGTGGGCACCAAGAGACCCAGTACTTC; CDR3: CASSQGWRFGGGHQETQYF
V: TRBV6-1; D: NA; J: TRBJ1-1; size: few; DNA: TGTGCCACCGGTAGGGGGATGAACACTGAAGCTTTCTTT; CDR3: CATGRGMNTEAFF
V: TRBV20-1; D: NA; J: TRBJ1-1; size: many; DNA: TGCAGTGCTAGAGATCCAGGGTCATACACTGAAGCTTTCTTT; CDR3: CSARDPGSYTEAFF
V: TRBV6-1; D: TRBD1; J: TRBJ1-5; size: few; DNA: TGTGCCAGCAGTAACACGGGACAGGAACGAGATCAGCCCCAGCATTTT; CDR3: CASSNTGQERDQPQHF
V: TRBV7-3; D: NA; J: TRBJ2-2; size: NA; DNA: TGTGCCAGCAGCTTCGAGACCGGGGAGCTGTTTTTT; CDR3: CASSFETGELFF
V: TRBV19; D: NA; J: TRBJ1-3; size: NA; DNA: TGTGCCAGTAGTTCGCTGGGACCCCCCGGAAACACCATATATTTT; CDR3: CASSSLGPPGNTIYF
V: TRBV12-3/TRBV12-4; D: TRBD1; J: TRBJ1-5; size: few; DNA: TGTGCCAGCAGTCTAACCCCATACAGGGGGCAAGGGGATCAGCCCCAGCATTTT; CDR3: CASSLTPYRGQGDQPQHF
V: TRBV11-2; D: TRBD1; J: TRBJ2-5; size: many; DNA: TGTGCCAGCACCCGGACAGGGTTGGAGACCCAGTACTTC; CDR3: CASTRTGLETQYF
V: TRBV9; D: TRBD1; J: TRBJ2-5; size: NA; DNA: TGTGCCAGCAGCGTAGACCAGGGGGCGCGGAGAGAGACCCAGTACTTC; CDR3: CASSVDQGARRETQYF
V: TRBV3-1; D: NA; J: TRBJ1-1; size: many; DNA: TGTGCCAGCAGCCTCGGACGGGACACTGAAGCTTTCTTT; CDR3: CASSLGRDTEAFF
V: TRBV3-1; D: TRBD2; J: TRBJ2-1; size: many; DNA: TGTGCCAGCAGCCAAGATTTTGAGCGGGAGTTCCTTGAGCAGTTCTTC; CDR3: CASSQDFEREFLEQFF
V: TRBV29-1; D: NA; J: TRBJ1-2; size: few; DNA: TGCAGCGTTGGAGCTGGACAGACCGCTATCTATGGCTACACCTTC; CDR3: CSVGAGQTAIYGYTF
V: TRBV20-1; D: NA; J: TRBJ2-1; size: many; DNA: TGCAGTGCTAGTTCCGGGACCCAAAATGATAATGAGCAGTTCTTC; CDR3: CSASSGTQNDNEQFF
V: TRBV6-1; D: TRBD2; J: TRBJ2-2; size: few; DNA: TGTGCCAGCAGTTATCTAGCGGCAAACACCGGGGAGCTGTTTTTT; CDR3: CASSYLAANTGELFF
V: TRBV28; D: TRBD1; J: TRBJ2-7; size: NA; DNA: TGTGCCAGCGCGGGACGGACAGGGGACTACGAGCAGTACTTC; CDR3: CASAGRTGDYEQYF
V: TRBV7-9; D: NA; J: TRBJ1-1; size: many; DNA: TGTGCCAGCAGCCCCCAGAAATCGACGGGTTTGGTAAACACTGAAGCTTTCTTT; CDR3: CASSPQKSTGLVNTEAFF